These 23 T cell receptor beta chains came from one sample sequenced in a study of OX40 agonist ivuxolimab in advanced cancers. Sequencing was performed with immunoSEQ multiplex PCR; in TCRdb, only in-frame clones are kept and a portion is missing. The sample yields 55,000 to 70,000 clones, approximately 80% seen once. The sequenced sample was CD4+ or CD8+ T cells sorted from blood, obtained in a trial of the OX40 agonist ivuxolimab. Receptor source: an adult with an advanced solid tumor such as melanoma, head and neck, liver or kidney cancer.

The gene calls are TRBV27 and TRBJ2-5; the D gene is possibly TRBD2 (6 bases). The CDR3 has 17 amino acids. Trimming stripped 5 bases from V and 5 bases from J, with 24 bases between. Germline-derived CDR1 and CDR2 are MNHEY and SMNVEV (reference sequence). CDR3 amino acids: CASSASGGRSGWETQYF. The CDR3 DNA is TGTGCCAGCAGTGCATCCGGAGGGCGGAGCGGATGGGAGACCCAGTACTTC.

J is TRBJ1-6 and V is TRBV29-1, with unresolved D. The germline gives CDR1 SQVTM, CDR2 ANQGSEA. This CDR3 spans 13 amino acids. V was trimmed by 4 bases and J by 0 bases, leaving 4 bases between them. CDR3 in DNA: TGCAGCGTTGCGCTCTCCTATAATTCACCCCTCCACTTT. Translated, it gives CSVALSYNSPLHF.

The rearrangement joins TRBV5-1 to TRBJ2-7; TRBD1 might be the D (6 bases). This CDR3 has 14 amino acids. The germline gives CDR1 SGHRS, CDR2 YFSETQ. V lost 0 bases, J lost 5 bases, and 12 bases lay in between. CDR3 residues: CASSLGTGFNEQYF. CDR3 sequence (DNA): TGCGCCAGCAGCTTGGGAACAGGGTTCAACGAGCAGTACTTC.

V usage is TRBV6-6 and J usage is TRBJ1-5, with D possibly matching TRBD1 (5 bases). The V gene lost 6 bases and the J gene lost 2 bases, with 14 bases spanning the gap. CDR3 length equals 15 residues. Germline V gives CDR1 MNHNY, CDR2 SVGAGI (reference sequence). DNA for the CDR3: TGTGCCAGCAGCGATGGGACCTCCCGCAATCAGCCCCAGCATTTT. Translation: CASSDGTSRNQPQHF.

The chain recombines TRBV5-1 with TRBJ2-7; D is undetermined. Germline V gene sequence: CDR1 SGHRS, CDR2 YFSETQ. This CDR3 comprises 15 residues. Trimming cost V 0 bases and J 0 bases, with 10 bases left between them. The CDR3 loop reads CASSLVVGSSYEQYF. The CDR3, as DNA: TGCGCCAGCAGCTTGGTAGTGGGATCCTCCTACGAGCAGTACTTC.

This rearrangement joins TRBV10-3 to TRBJ2-2, with TRBD2 identical over 14 bases. CDR1 ENHRY and CDR2 SYGVKD come from the germline V gene. This CDR3 region has 18 residues. Losses at the gene ends were 2 bases for V and 4 bases for J; bases not matched to a gene: 6. The CDR3 DNA sequence: TGTGCCATCAGTGAGCCGGGACTAGCGGGGGTAGGCACCGGGGAGCTGTTTTTT. It yields the protein CAISEPGLAGVGTGELFF.

The chain carries TRBV28 and TRBJ2-3, with a possible D match to TRBD2 (5 bases). This CDR3 spans 13 amino acids. Trimming cost V 7 bases and J 4 bases, with 12 bases left between them. Germline lookup yields CDR1 MDHEN and CDR2 SYDVKM. This CDR3 is CASTPGGSDTQYF. The CDR3 nucleotides are TGTGCCAGCACCCCGGGCGGGTCAGATACGCAGTATTTT.

This sequence joins TRBV9 and TRBJ2-6; TRBD1 or TRBD2 may be the D gene (6 bases each). V was clipped by 4 bases and J by 1 base, with 21 bases between them. This CDR3 spans 19 amino acids. Germline V gives CDR1 SGDLS, CDR2 YYNGEE. CDR3 amino acids: CASSIRGGTSLSGANVLTF. DNA of the CDR3: TGTGCCAGCAGCATCAGGGGAGGCACTTCCCTTTCTGGGGCCAACGTCCTGACTTTC.

This clone was observed a handful of times. The chain recombines TRBV6-1 with TRBJ1-5; 8 nucleotides align to TRBD1. The J segment lost 7 bases and the V segment lost 4 bases, leaving 9 bases of the junction unmatched. Germline lookup yields CDR1 MNHNS and CDR2 SASEGT. This CDR3 is 15 amino acids long. The CDR3, as DNA: TGTGCCAGCAGTGTTAATGGACAGGGACGCCAGCCCCAGCATTTT. Protein sequence: CASSVNGQGRQPQHF.

The chain combines TRBV5-1 with TRBJ1-1; D remains unclear. The CDR3 has 13 residues. Looked up from germline, CDR1 is SGHRS and CDR2 is YFSETQ. Trimming shortened V by 2 bases and J by 3 bases, and 8 bases separated the two germline ends. The CDR3 DNA sequence: TGCGCCAGCAGCTTTCGGTCTGACACTGAAGCTTTCTTT. Protein: CASSFRSDTEAFF.

The chain is built from TRBV14 and TRBJ2-1; 12 bases are shared with TRBD2. Germline V lookup: CDR1 SGHDN, CDR2 FVKESK. This CDR3 spans 14 amino acids. The V segment lost 4 bases and the J segment 10 bases; nucleotides outside the gene matches: 5. CDR3 sequence reads: CASSLLAGGLEQFF. The CDR3 DNA follows: TGTGCCAGCAGCCTCCTAGCGGGGGGGTTGGAGCAGTTCTTC.

The chain is built from TRBV14 and TRBJ2-5; D is unresolved. V was pared by 4 bases and J by 7 bases, with 10 bases between. Germline V CDR1 and CDR2: SGHDN, FVKESK. The CDR3 runs to 12 residues. CDR3 loop: CASSPSKRTQYF. The CDR3 DNA sequence: TGTGCCAGCAGCCCGTCTAAACGGACCCAGTACTTC.

This chain joins TRBV6-1 and TRBJ1-6; D gene uncertain. This CDR3 is 14 amino acids long. The germline V gene encodes CDR1 MNHNS and CDR2 SASEGT. Deletions cut 5 bases from V and 6 bases from J, with 11 bases between. The CDR3 sequence: CASSPSGSNSPLHF. CDR3 nucleotide sequence: TGTGCCAGCAGTCCTTCGGGGAGTAATTCACCCCTCCACTTT.

The chain joins TRBV6-1 to TRBJ1-4; D ambiguous. Germline V gene data show CDR1 as MNHNS and CDR2 as SASEGT. V was shortened by 5 bases and J by 5 bases, with 12 bases between the two germline ends. The CDR3 loop spans 14 amino acids. The CDR3 reads CASSSPVGNEKLFF. Here the CDR3 DNA reads TGTGCCAGCAGTTCCCCCGTCGGGAATGAAAAACTGTTTTTT.

The chain uses TRBV27 and TRBJ2-1, with TRBD2 identical over 10 bases. This CDR3 has 17 residues. V lost 3 bases, J lost 3 bases, and 8 bases stayed unmatched. The germline CDR1 and CDR2 sequences are MNHEY and SMNVEV (reference sequence). The CDR3 protein is CASSFQPSGGNYNEQFF. In nucleotides, the CDR3 is TGTGCCAGCAGTTTCCAACCTAGCGGGGGTAACTACAATGAGCAGTTCTTC.

The CDR3 protein is CASTTQGAVGELFF. CDR3 nucleotide sequence: TGTGCCAGCACCACACAGGGGGCAGTCGGGGAGCTGTTTTTT. The chain has TRBV6-1 and TRBJ2-2; 9 bases match TRBD1. J lost 7 bases, V lost 7 bases, and 7 bases had no gene match. CDR1 is MNHNS, CDR2 SASEGT, per germline. The CDR3 extends over 14 amino acids.

The rearrangement links TRBV11-2 to TRBJ2-5; 8 nucleotides agree with TRBD2. CDR3 length: 15 amino acids. The germline V gene has CDR1 SGHAT and CDR2 FQNNGV. V gave up 5 bases and J gave up 5 bases; unmatched junction bases: 10. CDR3 in DNA: TGTGCCAGCAGCAGGGGGACTAGTGGTCAGGAGACCCAGTACTTC. Protein product: CASSRGTSGQETQYF.

The chain has TRBV20-1 and TRBJ1-2, with D possibly matching TRBD1 (5 bases). V was pared by 4 bases and J by 8 bases, with 11 bases between. Germline V gene data show CDR1 as DFQATT and CDR2 as SNEGSKA (reference sequence). The CDR3 spans 11 residues. CDR3 region: CSATRVDGYTF. The CDR3 region has the DNA TGCAGTGCTACCAGGGTCGACGGCTACACCTTC.

J is TRBJ2-1 and V is TRBV30; weak D call: TRBD1 (5 bases). With 5 bases removed from V and 5 bases from J, the gap between germline ends came to 19 bases. The germline V gene has CDR1 GTSNPN and CDR2 SVGIG (reference sequence). The CDR3 length is 15 residues. For the CDR3, the DNA is TGTGCCTGGGGCCCTGGGGCAGCTCGGAACAATGAGCAGTTCTTC. Encoded protein: CAWGPGAARNNEQFF. Full variable domain (remainder filled in from reference TRBV30 and TRBJ2-1): SQTIHQWPATLVQPVGSPLSLECTVEGTSNPNLYWYRQAAGRGLQLLFYSVGIGQISSEVPQNLSASRPQDRQFILSSKKLLLSDSGFYLCAWGPGAARNNEQFFGPGTRLTVL.

The gene calls are TRBV30 and TRBJ1-2, with 7 bases identical to TRBD1. The V gene end was trimmed by 2 bases and the J gene end by 7 bases; junction bases not matched to a gene: 4. Per the germline V gene, CDR1 is GTSNPN and CDR2 is SVGIG (reference sequence). There are 12 residues in the CDR3. The CDR3 sequence is CAWSKGAVGYTF. CDR3 sequence (DNA): TGTGCCTGGAGTAAGGGGGCAGTTGGCTACACCTTC.

This clone was observed once. The V and J genes are TRBV6-1 and TRBJ1-2; D unclear. This CDR3 comprises 13 residues. Germline V lookup: CDR1 MNHNS, CDR2 SASEGT. V lost 1 base and J lost 8, with 11 bases in between. Written as DNA, the CDR3 is TGTGCCAGCAGTGAAGGTTGGCAGAAGGGCTACACCTTC. It specifies CASSEGWQKGYTF.

J is TRBJ2-4 and V is TRBV11-2; TRBD2 aligns across 13 bases. The CDR3 contains 20 residues. With 0 bases clipped from V and 1 base from J, the junction kept 9 bases outside the gene matches. Germline loops: CDR1 SGHAT, CDR2 FQNNGV. The CDR3 nucleotides are TGTGCCAGCAGCTTAGAAATTGGACTAGCGGGGGCCGGGGCCAAAAACATTCAGTACTTC. Its translation is CASSLEIGLAGAGAKNIQYF. Based on the CDR3 plus reference TRBV11-2 and TRBJ2-4, the full variable domain is EAGVAQSPRYKIIEKRQSVAFWCNPISGHATLYWYQQILGQGPKLLIQFQNNGVVDDSQLPKDRFSAERLKGVDSTLKIQPAKLEDSAVYLCASSLEIGLAGAGAKNIQYFGAGTRLSVL.

This clone counts as medium-sized. The chain carries TRBV5-6 and TRBJ2-1; maybe TRBD2 (5 bases). Germline V gives CDR1 SGHDT, CDR2 YYEEEE. The CDR3 is made up of 12 amino acids. Between the trimmed V and J ends, which lost 1 base and 9 bases, there was a span of 8 bases. CDR3 amino acids: CASSLSRGEQFF. CDR3 coding DNA: TGTGCCAGCAGCTTGTCCCGGGGTGAGCAGTTCTTC. The full variable domain, in which reference TRBV5-6 and TRBJ2-1 provide the parts outside the CDR3, is DAGVTQSPTHLIKTRGQQVTLRCSPKSGHDTVSWYQQALGQGPQFIFQYYEEEERQRGNFPDRFSGHQFPNYSSELNVNALLLGDSALYLCASSLSRGEQFFGPGTRLTVL.